Listed here are 23 T cell receptor beta chains from one sample, sequenced in a study of blood T cell repertoires in COVID-19. Measured with immunoSEQ multiplex PCR; TCRdb has only the in-frame clones, and not every one. The sample carries tens of thousands of clones, around 87% recorded once. Sequences were obtained from peripheral blood. These receptors were obtained from a human donor with acute or convalescent COVID-19. The donor label of this sample is uncertain.

This clone was recorded only once. V gene TRBV20-1 combines with J gene TRBJ1-3; perhaps TRBD1 as D (5 bases). V was shortened by 3 bases and J by 0 bases, with 12 bases between the two germline ends. The length of the CDR3 is 15 residues. Germline CDR1 DFQATT, CDR2 SNEGSKA (reference sequence). The DNA of the CDR3 is TGCAGTGCTAGTAAGGGGCCTGCCTCTGGAAACACCATATATTTT. Its protein product is CSASKGPASGNTIYF.

V is TRBV18 and J is TRBJ2-2; 9 nucleotides line up with TRBD2. Trimming at V came to 8 bases and at J to 1 base, leaving 2 bases not matched to a gene. The CDR3 extends over 14 amino acids. Germline V gene lookup returns CDR1 KGHSH and CDR2 LQKENI. The CDR3 sequence is CASPAGGNTGELFF. DNA for the CDR3: TGTGCCAGCCCAGCGGGGGGGAACACCGGGGAGCTGTTTTTT.

The chain has TRBV6-5 and TRBJ1-2; no clear D gene. Trimming pared 10 bases from V and 5 bases from J, leaving 23 bases between. This CDR3 is 15 amino acids long. Germline V gene lookup returns CDR1 MNHEY and CDR2 SVGAGI. In DNA form, the CDR3 reads TGTGCCACAACGGAGCGGCTCTCCGCCCTATATGGCTACACCTTC. Translating gives CATTERLSALYGYTF.

This sequence joins TRBV7-9 and TRBJ1-6, with 8 bases matching TRBD1. V trimming: 8 bases; J trimming: 2 bases; junction bases outside the gene matches: 14. Germline V gene data show CDR1 as SEHNR and CDR2 as FQNEAQ (reference sequence). This CDR3 comprises 18 residues. CDR3 protein: CASQLLRDRKPYNSPLHF. As DNA, the CDR3 is TGTGCCAGCCAACTGCTCCGGGACAGGAAGCCCTATAATTCACCCCTCCACTTT.

This chain joins TRBV19 and TRBJ2-1; 9 positions match TRBD1. Trimming took 3 bases from V and 10 from J; bases not matched to a gene: 4. Germline assignment: CDR1 LNHDA and CDR2 SQIVND (reference sequence). CDR3 length: 13 amino acids. CDR3 sequence (DNA): TGTGCCAGTAGTATCTGGACAGGGGACGAGCAGTTCTTC. Translating it yields CASSIWTGDEQFF. The full variable domain, its missing parts supplied by reference TRBV19 and TRBJ2-1, is DGGITQSPKYLFRKEGQNVTLSCEQNLNHDAMYWYRQDPGQGLRLIYYSQIVNDFQKGDIAEGYSVSREKKESFPLTVTSAQKNPTAFYLCASSIWTGDEQFFGPGTRLTVL.

The chain joins TRBV30 to TRBJ1-6; a possible D gene is TRBD1 (6 bases). The CDR3 loop spans 15 amino acids. Germline CDR1 is GTSNPN and CDR2 is SVGIG (reference sequence). V dropped 3 bases and J dropped 9 bases, with 18 bases sitting between them. The CDR3 coding sequence is TGTGCCTGGAGAGCCCTGCAGGGGTTGATTTCACCCCTCCACTTT. It codes for CAWRALQGLISPLHF.

The chain combines TRBV7-9 with TRBJ1-2, with D maybe TRBD1 (6 bases). This CDR3 is built from 15 residues. The V end was cut by 2 bases, the J end by 5 bases, with 15 bases between. Germline V gene lookup returns CDR1 SEHNR and CDR2 FQNEAQ (reference sequence). The CDR3 here is CASSLPGRGPYGYTF. CDR3 nucleotides: TGTGCCAGCAGCTTACCGGGCAGGGGCCCTTATGGCTACACCTTC.

This rearrangement joins TRBV24-1 to TRBJ2-7; 7 nucleotides align to TRBD1. CDR3 length: 13 amino acids. CDR1 and CDR2 from the germline V gene are KGHDR and SFDVKD. V gave up 10 bases and J gave up 2 bases; unmatched junction bases: 7. The CDR3 region is CATGGQGAYEQYF. The CDR3 nucleotides read TGTGCCACGGGCGGGCAGGGGGCCTACGAGCAGTACTTC.

This chain joins TRBV19 and TRBJ1-1, with 9 bases that match TRBD1. V lost 6 bases, J lost 7 bases, and 12 bases stayed unmatched. The germline CDR1 and CDR2 sequences are LNHDA and SQIVND (reference sequence). The CDR3 runs 15 residues. The CDR3 loop reads CASRILPGQGVEAFF. DNA for the CDR3: TGTGCCAGTAGGATTCTCCCGGGACAGGGTGTTGAAGCTTTCTTT.

The rearrangement links TRBV4-1 to TRBJ1-2; D unclear. Per germline, CDR1 MGHRA and CDR2 YSYEKL. This CDR3 region has 14 residues. Deletions cut 4 bases from V and 8 bases from J, with 17 bases between. The CDR3 reads CASSPVGAVRGYTF. In DNA form, the CDR3 reads TGCGCCAGCAGCCCCGTGGGAGCCGTGAGAGGCTACACCTTC.

The rearrangement links TRBV2 to TRBJ2-2; possibly TRBD1 for D (6 bases). Per the germline V gene, CDR1 is SNHLY and CDR2 is FYNNEI. This CDR3 has 15 amino acids. Between the trimmed V and J ends, which lost 6 bases and 7 bases, there was a span of 18 bases. The CDR3 DNA is TGTGCCAGCAGCGTAGACAGGACACTCGGCGGGGAGCTGTTTTTT. It yields the protein CASSVDRTLGGELFF.

This clone turned up a few times. The chain uses TRBV5-4 and TRBJ2-1; no firm D call. The CDR3 runs 13 residues. CDR1 SGHNT and CDR2 YYREEE come from the germline V gene (reference sequence). V lost 4 bases, J lost 7 bases, and 12 bases lay in between. As DNA, the CDR3 is TGTGCCAGCAGCCTCGAAGCTCGGAATGAGCAGTTCTTC. It yields the protein CASSLEARNEQFF.

This chain links TRBV6-2 or TRBV6-3 with TRBJ1-2; 9 bases agree with TRBD1. CDR1 MNHEY and CDR2 SVGEGT come from the germline V gene. The CDR3 length is 14 residues. J gave up 5 bases and V 2 bases, and 3 bases lay outside the gene matches. The CDR3 is CASSYPGQGYGYTF. The CDR3 DNA reads TGTGCCAGCAGTTACCCGGGACAGGGATATGGCTACACCTTC.

J is TRBJ1-2 and V is TRBV20-1; no firm D call. Trimming took off 3 bases at V and 4 bases at J, with 6 bases between the two ends. This CDR3 has 11 residues. The V gene's germline CDR1 is DFQATT and CDR2 SNEGSKA (reference sequence). The DNA for the CDR3 is TGCAGTGCTAGCGCAGGCTATGGCTACACCTTC. It is translated as CSASAGYGYTF.

The V call is TRBV29-1, the J call TRBJ1-5; D unresolved. V lost 8 bases and J 2 bases, leaving 16 bases between the germline ends. The CDR3 is 14 residues long. Germline CDR1 and CDR2: SQVTM and ANQGSEA. CDR3 sequence: CSKKAQKCNQPQHF. The CDR3 coding sequence is TGCAGCAAGAAAGCACAGAAGTGCAATCAGCCCCAGCATTTT.

The rearrangement links TRBV4-3 to TRBJ1-5, with 7 bases fitting TRBD1. The CDR3 loop spans 13 amino acids. Germline-derived CDR1 and CDR2 are LGHNA and YSLEER. The V and J ends lost 2 bases and 5 bases, in that order; junction bases with no gene match: 0. CDR3 in DNA: TGCGCCAGCAGCCAACAGGGGGATCAGCCCCAGCATTTT. Amino acids: CASSQQGDQPQHF.

The chain has TRBV20-1 and TRBJ1-2, with D tentatively TRBD1 (5 bases). V was trimmed by 3 bases and J by 6 bases, leaving 20 bases between them. This CDR3 contains 15 residues. Germline-derived CDR1 and CDR2 are DFQATT and SNEGSKA (reference sequence). This chain's CDR3 is CSASQPLGADDGYTF. The CDR3 DNA reads TGCAGTGCTAGTCAGCCGCTAGGGGCCGATGATGGCTACACCTTC.

This clone has a handful of counts. The chain employs TRBV7-8 and TRBJ1-1; D ambiguous. V was pared by 0 bases and J by 6 bases, with 11 bases between. The germline V gene encodes CDR1 SGHVS and CDR2 FQNEAQ. This CDR3 is 14 amino acids long. CDR3 in amino acids: CASSLATAGPEAFF. The CDR3 nucleotides read TGTGCCAGCAGCTTAGCGACTGCGGGTCCTGAAGCTTTCTTT.

The V call is TRBV19, the J call TRBJ2-5; a weak D match, TRBD1 (5 bases). CDR3 length: 14 residues. V lost 2 bases, J lost 5 bases, and 12 bases lay in between. Germline V gives CDR1 LNHDA, CDR2 SQIVND (reference sequence). CDR3 DNA sequence: TGTGCCAGTAGTATAAGGGCAGGGCAGGAGACCCAGTACTTC. Its protein product is CASSIRAGQETQYF.

The chain has TRBV11-2 and TRBJ2-3, with a possible D match to TRBD2 (6 bases). Germline V gives CDR1 SGHAT, CDR2 FQNNGV. The CDR3 has 15 residues. V was trimmed by 5 bases and J by 2 bases, leaving 14 bases between them. CDR3 sequence (DNA): TGTGCCAGCAGCCCCCACGGGGGACTCACAGATACGCAGTATTTT. It translates to CASSPHGGLTDTQYF.

This chain joins TRBV10-1 and TRBJ2-3; TRBD2 aligns across 10 bases. This CDR3 region has 15 residues. V trimming: 6 bases; J trimming: 4 bases; junction bases outside the gene matches: 7. The germline V gene has CDR1 WNHNN and CDR2 SYGVQD (reference sequence). The CDR3 spells CASSRSGGYPDTQYF. CDR3 in DNA: TGCGCCAGCAGCCGTAGCGGGGGGTACCCAGATACGCAGTATTTT.

The chain couples TRBV18 to TRBJ1-1, with 8 bases identical to TRBD1. This CDR3 is 17 amino acids long. Trimming cost V 3 bases and J 1 base; bases outside gene matches: 10. Germline V gene sequence: CDR1 KGHSH, CDR2 LQKENI. CDR3 bases: TGTGCCAGCTCACCCTCCCGTTACGGACAGGGGAACACTGAAGCTTTCTTT. This gives the protein CASSPSRYGQGNTEAFF.

The chain links TRBV6-6 to TRBJ1-2; the D gene is possibly TRBD1 (5 bases). CDR1 MNHNY and CDR2 SVGAGI come from the germline V gene (reference sequence). The V gene lost 4 bases and the J gene lost 6 bases, with 15 bases spanning the gap. This CDR3 comprises 14 residues. In nucleotides, the CDR3 is TGTGCCAGCAGTTGGACATCCGGCCCTAATGGCTACACCTTC. It translates to CASSWTSGPNGYTF.